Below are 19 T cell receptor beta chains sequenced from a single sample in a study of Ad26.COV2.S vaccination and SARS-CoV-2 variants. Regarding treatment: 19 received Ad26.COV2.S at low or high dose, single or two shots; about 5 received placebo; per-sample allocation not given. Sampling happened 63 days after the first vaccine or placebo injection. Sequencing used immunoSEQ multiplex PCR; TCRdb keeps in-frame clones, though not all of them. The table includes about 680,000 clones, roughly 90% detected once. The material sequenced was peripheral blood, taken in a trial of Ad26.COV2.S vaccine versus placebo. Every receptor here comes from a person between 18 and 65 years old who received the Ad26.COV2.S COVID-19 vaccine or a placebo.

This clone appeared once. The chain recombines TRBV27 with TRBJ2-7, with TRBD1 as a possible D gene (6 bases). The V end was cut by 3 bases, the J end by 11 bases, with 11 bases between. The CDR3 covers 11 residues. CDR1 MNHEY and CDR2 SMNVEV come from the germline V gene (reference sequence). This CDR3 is CASSFGQTKYF. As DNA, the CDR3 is TGTGCCAGCAGTTTCGGACAGACAAAGTACTTC.

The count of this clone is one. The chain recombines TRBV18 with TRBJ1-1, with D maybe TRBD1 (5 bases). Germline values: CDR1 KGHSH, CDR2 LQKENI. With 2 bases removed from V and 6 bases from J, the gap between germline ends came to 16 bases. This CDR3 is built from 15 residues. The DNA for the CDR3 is TGTGCCAGCTCACCAGAAGGGACTCTGGGCGCTGAAGCTTTCTTT. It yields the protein CASSPEGTLGAEAFF.

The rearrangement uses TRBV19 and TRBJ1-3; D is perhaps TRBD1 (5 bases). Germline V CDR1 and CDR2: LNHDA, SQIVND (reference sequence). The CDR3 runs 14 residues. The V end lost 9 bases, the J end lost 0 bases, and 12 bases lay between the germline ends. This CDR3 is CASRDRDSGNTIYF. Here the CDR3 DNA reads TGTGCCAGCCGCGACAGAGACTCTGGAAACACCATATATTTT.

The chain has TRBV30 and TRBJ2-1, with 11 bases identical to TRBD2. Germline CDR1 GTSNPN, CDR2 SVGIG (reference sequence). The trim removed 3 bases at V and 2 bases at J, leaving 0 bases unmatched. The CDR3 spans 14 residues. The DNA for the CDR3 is TGTGCCTGGAGGACTAGCGGGACCTACAATGAGCAGTTCTTC. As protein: CAWRTSGTYNEQFF.

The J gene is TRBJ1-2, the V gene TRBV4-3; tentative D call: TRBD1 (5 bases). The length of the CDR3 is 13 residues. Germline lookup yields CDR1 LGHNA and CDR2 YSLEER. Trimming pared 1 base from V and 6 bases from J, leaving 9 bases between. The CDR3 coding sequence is TGCGCCAGCAGCCAAGCCAGGGCCCATGGCTACACCTTC. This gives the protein CASSQARAHGYTF.

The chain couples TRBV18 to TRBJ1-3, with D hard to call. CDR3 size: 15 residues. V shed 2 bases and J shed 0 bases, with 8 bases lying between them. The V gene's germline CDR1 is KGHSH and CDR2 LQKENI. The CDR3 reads CASSPVGSSGNTIYF. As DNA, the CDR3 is TGTGCCAGCTCACCAGTGGGGAGCTCTGGAAACACCATATATTTT.

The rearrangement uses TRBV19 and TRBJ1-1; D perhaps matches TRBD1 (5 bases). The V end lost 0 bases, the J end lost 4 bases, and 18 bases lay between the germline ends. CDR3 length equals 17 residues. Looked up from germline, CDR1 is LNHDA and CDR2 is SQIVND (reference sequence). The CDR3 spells CASSIDWLGRGGTEAFF. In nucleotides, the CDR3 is TGTGCCAGTAGTATAGATTGGTTGGGGCGCGGGGGCACTGAAGCTTTCTTT.

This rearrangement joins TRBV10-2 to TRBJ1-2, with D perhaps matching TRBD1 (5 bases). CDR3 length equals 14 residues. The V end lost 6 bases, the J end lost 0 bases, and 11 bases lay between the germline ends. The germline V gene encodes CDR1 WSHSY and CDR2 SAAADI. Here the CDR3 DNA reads TGCGCCAGCAGCCGGGACGCCGCTAACTATGGCTACACCTTC. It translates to CASSRDAANYGYTF.

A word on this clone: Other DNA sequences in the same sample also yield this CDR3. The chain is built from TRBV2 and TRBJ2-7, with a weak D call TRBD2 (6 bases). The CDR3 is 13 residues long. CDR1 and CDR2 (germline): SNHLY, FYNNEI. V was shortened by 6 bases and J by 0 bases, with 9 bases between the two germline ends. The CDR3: CASRGTGSYEQYF. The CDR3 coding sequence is TGTGCCAGCAGGGGGACTGGCTCCTACGAGCAGTACTTC.

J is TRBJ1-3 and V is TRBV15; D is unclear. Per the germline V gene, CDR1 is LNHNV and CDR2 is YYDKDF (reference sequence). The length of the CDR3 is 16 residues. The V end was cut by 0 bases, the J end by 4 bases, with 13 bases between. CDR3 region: CATSRDRTLGGNTIYF. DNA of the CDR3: TGTGCCACCAGCAGAGACCGGACGTTAGGGGGAAACACCATATATTTT.

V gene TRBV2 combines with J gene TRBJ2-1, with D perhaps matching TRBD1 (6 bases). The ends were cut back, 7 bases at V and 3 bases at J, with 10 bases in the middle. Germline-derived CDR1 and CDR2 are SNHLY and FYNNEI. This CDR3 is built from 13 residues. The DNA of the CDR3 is TGTGCCAGCATCCGGGACAACTACAATGAGCAGTTCTTC. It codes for CASIRDNYNEQFF.

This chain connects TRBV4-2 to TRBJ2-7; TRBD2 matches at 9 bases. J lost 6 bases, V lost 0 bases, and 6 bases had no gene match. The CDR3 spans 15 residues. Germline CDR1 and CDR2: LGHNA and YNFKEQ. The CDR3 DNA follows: TGTGCCAGCAGCCAAGATCTGCGGGGGGGCCCCGAGCAGTACTTC. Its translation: CASSQDLRGGPEQYF.

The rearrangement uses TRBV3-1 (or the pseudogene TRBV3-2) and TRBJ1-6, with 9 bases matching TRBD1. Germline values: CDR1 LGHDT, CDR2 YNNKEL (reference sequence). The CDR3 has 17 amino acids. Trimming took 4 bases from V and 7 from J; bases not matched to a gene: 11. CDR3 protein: CASSPLPGQGRNSPLHF. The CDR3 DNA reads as TGTGCCAGCAGCCCCTTACCGGGACAGGGACGAAATTCACCCCTCCACTTT.

In DNA, the CDR3 is TGTGCCAGCAGCCACGACAGGGATTGGCAGCCCCAGCATTTT. Translating gives CASSHDRDWQPQHF. The chain couples TRBV4-2 to TRBJ1-5, with 7 bases lining up with TRBD1. Trimming removed 3 bases from V and 7 bases from J; junction bases left unmatched: 6. This CDR3 has 14 amino acids. CDR1 is LGHNA and CDR2 is YNFKEQ in the germline V gene.

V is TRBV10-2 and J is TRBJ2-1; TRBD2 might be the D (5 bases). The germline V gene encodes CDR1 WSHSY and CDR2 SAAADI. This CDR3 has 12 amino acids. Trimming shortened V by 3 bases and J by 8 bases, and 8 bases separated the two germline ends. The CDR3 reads CASSESGYEQFF. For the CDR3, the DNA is TGCGCCAGCAGTGAATCGGGGTATGAGCAGTTCTTC.

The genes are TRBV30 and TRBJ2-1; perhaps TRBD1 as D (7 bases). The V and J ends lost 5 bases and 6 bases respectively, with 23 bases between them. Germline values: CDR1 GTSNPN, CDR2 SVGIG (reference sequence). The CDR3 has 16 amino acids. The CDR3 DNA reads TGTGCCTGGGCCACGTTGACAGGGAGGTTCATCAATGAGCAGTTCTTC. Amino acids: CAWATLTGRFINEQFF.

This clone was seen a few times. The CDR3 DNA reads TGTGCCAGCAGCTTAGCGTTCCAACGCGAGACCCAGTACTTC. It specifies CASSLAFQRETQYF. The V gene is TRBV7-9, the J gene TRBJ2-5; D is ambiguous. Germline V CDR1 and CDR2: SEHNR, FQNEAQ (reference sequence). This CDR3 has 14 amino acids. V lost 0 bases and J 5 bases, leaving 10 bases between the germline ends.

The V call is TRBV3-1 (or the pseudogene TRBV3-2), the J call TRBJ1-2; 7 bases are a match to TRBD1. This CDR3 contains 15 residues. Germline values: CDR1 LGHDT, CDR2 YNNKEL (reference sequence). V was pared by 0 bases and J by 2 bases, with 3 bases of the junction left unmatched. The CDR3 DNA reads TGTGCCAGCAGCCAAGAAGCGACAGGGAACTATGGCTACACCTTC. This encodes CASSQEATGNYGYTF.

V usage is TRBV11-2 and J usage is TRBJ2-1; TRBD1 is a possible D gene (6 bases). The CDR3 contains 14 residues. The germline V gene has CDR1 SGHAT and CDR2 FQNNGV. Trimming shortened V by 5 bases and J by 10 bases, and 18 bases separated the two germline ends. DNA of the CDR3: TGTGCCAGCAGCCACAGGGCTAGGGTGTGGGAGCAGTTCTTC. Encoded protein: CASSHRARVWEQFF. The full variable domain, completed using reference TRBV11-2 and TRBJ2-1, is EAGVAQSPRYKIIEKRQSVAFWCNPISGHATLYWYQQILGQGPKLLIQFQNNGVVDDSQLPKDRFSAERLKGVDSTLKIQPAKLEDSAVYLCASSHRARVWEQFFGPGTRLTVL.